These 15 T cell receptor beta chains were sequenced from one sample in a study of a mutant IDH1 vaccine in newly diagnosed glioma. Their recognized antigens are unknown. Specified time point: week 5, during vaccination. In the vaccine, a single dose held 300 ug of the mutant IDH1 20-mer peptide, along with topical imiquimod. TCRdb's table, derived via immunoSEQ multiplex PCR, lists solely in-frame clones and lacks some. The data contain over 55,000 clones, 90% of them singletons. Material: PBMCs, obtained from a glioma patient whose treatment included an IDH1 peptide vaccine. These receptors all stem from a middle-aged woman with glioma.

This clone came up once. This rearrangement joins TRBV25-1 to TRBJ1-6; the D is unclear. The CDR3 loop spans 11 amino acids. V was clipped by 6 bases and J by 17 bases, with 14 bases between them. Germline V gene data show CDR1 as MGHDK and CDR2 as SYGVNS. CDR3 region: CASSDPRTVHF. Here the CDR3 DNA reads TGTGCCAGCAGCGATCCGCGGACCGTCCACTTT.

This chain links TRBV4-3 with TRBJ2-5; 8 bases map to TRBD1. Germline V lookup: CDR1 LGHNA, CDR2 YSLEER. The CDR3 extends over 16 amino acids. The V and J ends lost 0 bases and 2 bases, in that order; junction bases with no gene match: 5. In DNA, the CDR3 is TGCGCCAGCAGCCAAGAGCTAGGGACAGGTCAAGAGACCCAGTACTTC. Its protein is CASSQELGTGQETQYF.

The genes are TRBV5-6 and TRBJ1-1; the D gene is possibly TRBD1 (6 bases). Trimming took 6 bases from V and 4 from J, leaving 16 bases between them. This CDR3 has 14 amino acids. Germline values: CDR1 SGHDT, CDR2 YYEEEE. The CDR3 here is CASIRRGARTEAFF. DNA of the CDR3: TGTGCCAGCATCAGGCGGGGGGCCCGCACTGAAGCTTTCTTT.

The V and J genes are TRBV19 and TRBJ2-2, with 9 bases aligning to TRBD1. J was trimmed by 2 bases and V by 4 bases; bases with no gene match: 5. This CDR3 is built from 16 residues. CDR1 and CDR2 from the germline V gene are LNHDA and SQIVND (reference sequence). CDR3 bases: TGTGCCAGTAGTACCGGACAGGGGCCTAACACCGGGGAGCTGTTTTTT. As protein: CASSTGQGPNTGELFF.

The chain uses TRBV7-9 and TRBJ1-3; D is unclear. Trimming stripped 10 bases from V and 0 bases from J, with 10 bases between. CDR1 and CDR2 (germline): SEHNR, FQNEAQ (reference sequence). The CDR3 is 13 residues long. CDR3 amino acids: CAIRLDSGNTIYF. Written as DNA, the CDR3 is TGTGCCATCAGGTTGGACTCTGGAAACACCATATATTTT.

The rearrangement joins TRBV5-6 to TRBJ2-7; 9 nucleotides match TRBD1. The CDR3 covers 15 residues. Germline V CDR1 and CDR2: SGHDT, YYEEEE. V lost 4 bases and J lost 2; bases outside the gene matches: 7. This CDR3 reads CASSPRQGVPYEQYF. For the CDR3, the DNA is TGTGCCAGCAGCCCCCGACAGGGGGTGCCCTACGAGCAGTACTTC.

The chain employs TRBV4-3 and TRBJ1-4; D unresolved. The germline V gene encodes CDR1 LGHNA and CDR2 YSLEER. CDR3 size: 14 residues. V gave up 2 bases and J gave up 7 bases, with 11 bases separating them. CDR3 region: CASSQNWRLEKLFF. The CDR3 bases are TGCGCCAGCAGCCAAAATTGGCGGCTTGAAAAACTGTTTTTT.

The V gene is TRBV18, the J gene TRBJ2-1, with 8 bases fitting TRBD1. Germline CDR1 and CDR2: KGHSH and LQKENI. The CDR3 contains 15 residues. Trimming cost V 3 bases and J 9 bases; bases outside gene matches: 10. The CDR3 region is CASSPQPDRAAEQFF. CDR3 coding DNA: TGTGCCAGCTCACCCCAACCGGACAGGGCGGCTGAGCAGTTCTTC.

This chain links TRBV4-1 with TRBJ2-7, with D possibly being TRBD2 (6 bases). The CDR3 runs to 16 residues. Deletions cut 1 base from V and 2 bases from J, with 15 bases between. Germline V gene lookup returns CDR1 MGHRA and CDR2 YSYEKL. The CDR3 DNA sequence: TGCGCCAGCAGCCAAGTCTGGGAGGCTACTGCCTACGAGCAGTACTTC. This sequence encodes CASSQVWEATAYEQYF.

This clone was observed a handful of times. The chain has TRBV7-9 and TRBJ2-3; TRBD2 is a possible D gene (6 bases). This CDR3 contains 14 residues. Germline V lookup: CDR1 SEHNR, CDR2 FQNEAQ (reference sequence). Trimming shortened V by 7 bases and J by 4 bases, and 15 bases separated the two germline ends. The CDR3 sequence is CASNLGSGADTQYF. For the CDR3, the DNA is TGTGCCAGCAACTTGGGTAGCGGAGCAGATACGCAGTATTTT.

The rearrangement joins TRBV2 to TRBJ1-5; D ambiguous. The V end lost 3 bases, the J end lost 3 bases, and 6 bases lay between the germline ends. The CDR3 covers 13 residues. Germline CDR1 SNHLY, CDR2 FYNNEI. The CDR3 here is CASSEQANQPQHF. Written as DNA, the CDR3 is TGTGCCAGCAGTGAGCAGGCCAATCAGCCCCAGCATTTT.

The chain couples TRBV25-1 to TRBJ2-3, with 7 bases that match TRBD1. In germline, CDR1 is MGHDK, CDR2 SYGVNS. There are 15 residues in the CDR3. The V and J ends lost 4 bases and 6 bases, in that order; junction bases with no gene match: 10. CDR3 nucleotides: TGTGCCAGCAGTGCCTGGACAGGCCCAAAGGATACGCAGTATTTT. Its translation: CASSAWTGPKDTQYF.

The V and J genes are TRBV7-8 and TRBJ2-7; TRBD2 might be the D (5 bases). This CDR3 comprises 15 residues. CDR1 is SGHVS and CDR2 is FQNEAQ in the germline V gene. Trimming took 1 base from V and 0 from J, leaving 10 bases between them. The CDR3 region is CASSLVPGSSYEQYF. CDR3 in DNA: TGTGCCAGCAGCTTAGTTCCGGGAAGCTCCTACGAGCAGTACTTC.

The chain couples TRBV27 to TRBJ1-1; D is unresolved. This CDR3 has 17 residues. The germline V and J ends were trimmed by 4 bases and 0 bases, with 18 bases remaining between them. Per germline, CDR1 MNHEY and CDR2 SMNVEV (reference sequence). CDR3 nucleotide sequence: TGTGCCAGCAGTTCGTCTTATTGGGAGGTAATGAACACTGAAGCTTTCTTT. It specifies CASSSSYWEVMNTEAFF.

J is TRBJ2-3 and V is TRBV2; D gene ambiguous. Per germline, CDR1 SNHLY and CDR2 FYNNEI. This CDR3 spans 12 amino acids. Trimming left V 2 bases short and J 6 bases short, with 6 bases between. The chain's CDR3 is CASSEPRDTQYF. The CDR3 DNA reads TGTGCCAGCAGTGAACCCCGGGATACGCAGTATTTT.